Given below is one T cell receptor (beta chain) in context. Using immunoSEQ multiplex PCR, the repertoire was profiled, and TCRdb retains in-frame clones only, with some absent. The sample holds some 30,000 clones, about nine tenths seen once. The data derive from a study of T cell changes during pregnancy in multiple sclerosis. This CDR3 contains 16 residues. Per the germline V gene, CDR1 is SEHNR and CDR2 is FQNEAQ (reference sequence). Trimming left V 5 bases short and J 4 bases short, with 20 bases between. J is TRBJ1-1 and V is TRBV7-9; TRBD1 is a possible D gene (5 bases). Sample: CD8+ T cells from peripheral blood mononuclear cells, taken in the second trimester of pregnancy. This clonotype was sampled from a female donor with multiple sclerosis, enrolled in a pregnancy study. DNA of the CDR3: TGTGCCAGCAGCCCGACAGATCGGGTATTCGGCACTGAAGCTTTCTTT. This translates into CASSPTDRVFGTEAFF.